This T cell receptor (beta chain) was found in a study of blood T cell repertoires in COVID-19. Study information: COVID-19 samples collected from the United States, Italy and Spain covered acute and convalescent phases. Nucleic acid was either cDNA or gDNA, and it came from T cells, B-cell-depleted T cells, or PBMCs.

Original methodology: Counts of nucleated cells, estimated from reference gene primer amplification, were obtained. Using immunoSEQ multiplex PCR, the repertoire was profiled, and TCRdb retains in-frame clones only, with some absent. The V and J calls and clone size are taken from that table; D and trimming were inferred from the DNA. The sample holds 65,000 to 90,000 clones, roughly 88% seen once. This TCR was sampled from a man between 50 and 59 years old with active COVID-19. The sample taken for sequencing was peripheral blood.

CDR3 DNA sequence: TGCGCCAGCAGCGACGACAATCGCTATGGCTACACCTTC. Its protein is CASSDDNRYGYTF. This chain joins TRBV5-1 and TRBJ1-2; no reliable D call. The CDR3 spans 13 residues. Trimming shortened V by 4 bases and J by 4 bases, and 11 bases separated the two germline ends. The germline gives CDR1 SGHRS, CDR2 YFSETQ. Variable domain in full (rest from reference TRBV5-1 and TRBJ1-2): KAGVTQTPRYLIKTRGQQVTLSCSPISGHRSVSWYQQTPGQGLQFLFEYFSETQRNKGNFPGRFSGRQFSNSRSEMNVSTLELGDSALYLCASSDDNRYGYTFGSGTRLTVV.